Listed below are T cell receptor beta chains from one sample, sequenced in a study of shared clonotypes between healthy human individuals. Method: immunoSEQ multiplex PCR; TCRdb's copy keeps in-frame clones and lacks some. The sample carries over a million clones, about four fifths recorded once. Sequenced material: memory CD4+ T cells from PBMCs. Source of these receptors: a man between 18 and 29 years old in good health. Some clones in this sample may be carry-over from other donors' samples. CDR3s include the opening cysteine and the closing phenylalanine or tryptophan. Each record gives: clone size, V gene, J gene, D gene, CDR3 protein, CDR3 DNA. A D gene is named only where the DNA matches it firmly. The size of a clone is reported for some rows only, either as once, few or many, or as a class for expanded clones.

>.|TRBV2|TRBJ1-1|TRBD1
CASRAFPDRRNTEAFF
TGTGCCAGCAGAGCCTTCCCGGACAGGCGGAACACTGAAGCTTTCTTT
>.|TRBV4-3|TRBJ1-4|.
CASSSHGTADEKLFF
TGCGCCAGCAGCTCCCACGGGACGGCTGATGAAAAACTGTTTTTT
>.|TRBV28|TRBJ2-7|TRBD1
CASSPRGQAYSSYEQYF
TGTGCCAGCAGCCCCCGTGGACAGGCTTACAGCTCCTACGAGCAGTACTTC
>once|TRBV18|TRBJ2-5|TRBD2
CASSPRGGREETQYF
TGTGCCAGCTCACCGCGGGGGGGCAGGGAAGAGACCCAGTACTTC
>.|TRBV25-1|TRBJ2-7|.
CASSRGIGSYEQYF
TGTGCCAGCTCTCGGGGAATTGGGTCCTACGAGCAGTACTTC
>once|TRBV6-1|TRBJ1-3|.
CATHPPGAGNTIYF
TGTGCCACCCACCCCCCGGGGGCTGGAAACACCATATATTTT
>few|TRBV6-1|TRBJ1-4|TRBD1
CASSVGTGGTTNEKLFF
TGTGCCAGCAGTGTCGGGACAGGGGGCACGACTAATGAAAAACTGTTTTTT
>once|TRBV11-3|TRBJ2-3|TRBD2
CASSQNSGRWDTQYF
TGTGCCAGCAGCCAAAATAGCGGGAGATGGGATACGCAGTATTTT
>.|TRBV2|TRBJ2-1|.
CASSPLSSYNEQFF
TGTGCCAGCAGTCCCCTGAGCTCCTACAATGAGCAGTTCTTC
>.|TRBV13|TRBJ1-5|TRBD1
CASSLVSLTGERSNQPQHF
TGTGCCAGCAGCTTAGTGAGCCTCACAGGGGAACGGAGCAATCAGCCCCAGCATTTT
>.|TRBV4-2|TRBJ2-1|TRBD2
CASSQEPPRYMASGRNEQFF
TGTGCCAGCAGCCAAGAACCCCCTCGTTATATGGCTAGCGGGAGAAATGAGCAGTTCTTC
>.|TRBV7-3|TRBJ1-1|.
CASSLAAPANTEAFF
TGTGCCAGCAGCTTAGCGGCCCCAGCGAACACTGAAGCTTTCTTT
>.|TRBV6-1|TRBJ2-1|.
CASSEGSWPGSSYNEQFF
TGTGCCAGCAGTGAAGGGTCTTGGCCGGGCAGCTCCTACAATGAGCAGTTCTTC
>.|TRBV28|TRBJ1-6|.
CASSLMNSPLHF
TGTGCCAGCAGTTTAATGAATTCACCCCTCCACTTT
>.|TRBV4-2|TRBJ2-1|.
CASSRQNNEQFF
TGTGCCAGCAGCCGACAAAACAATGAGCAGTTCTTC
>.|TRBV5-1|TRBJ2-7|TRBD2
CASSGGLAGGPYEQYF
TGCGCCAGCAGCGGGGGACTAGCGGGAGGGCCCTACGAGCAGTACTTC
>.|TRBV9|TRBJ1-2|.
CASSVDVTQDGYTF
TGTGCCAGCAGCGTAGACGTCACCCAGGATGGCTACACCTTC
>.|TRBV5-1|TRBJ2-2|.
CASSLEITGELFF
TGCGCCAGCAGCTTGGAGATTACCGGGGAGCTGTTTTTT
>.|TRBV19|TRBJ1-1|.
CASRKGAGDTEAFF
TGTGCCAGTAGGAAGGGAGCCGGGGACACTGAAGCTTTCTTT
>.|TRBV27|TRBJ2-6|.
CASSSFAGANVLTF
TGTGCCAGCAGTTCCTTCGCTGGGGCCAACGTCCTGACTTTC
>.|TRBV25-1|TRBJ2-7|TRBD1
CASSDRTGGYEQYF
TGTGCCAGCAGTGATAGGACAGGAGGATACGAGCAGTACTTC
>.|TRBV5-1|TRBJ2-5|.
CASSLGTNSQETQYF
TGCGCCAGCAGCTTGGGGACTAATTCTCAGGAGACCCAGTACTTC
>.|TRBV29-1|TRBJ2-3|.
CSVDTGSTDTQYF
TGCAGCGTTGATACCGGAAGCACAGATACGCAGTATTTT
>many|TRBV27|TRBJ2-3|.
CASSPTSDTQYF
TGTGCCAGCAGTCCCACCTCGGATACGCAGTATTTT
>few|TRBV19|TRBJ1-2|.
CASSIGLGYTF
TGTGCCAGTAGTATAGGACTTGGCTACACCTTC
>.|TRBV28|TRBJ1-5|.
CASSYGRAGRHQPQHF
TGTGCCAGCAGTTATGGAAGGGCAGGGCGCCATCAGCCCCAGCATTTT
>.|TRBV5-1|TRBJ2-7|.
CASSLDDLYEQYF
TGCGCCAGCAGCTTGGACGATCTCTACGAGCAGTACTTC
>.|TRBV9|TRBJ2-2|.
CASSVAEGYTGELFF
TGTGCCAGCAGCGTAGCGGAGGGGTACACCGGGGAGCTGTTTTTT
>.|TRBV5-1|TRBJ2-5|.
CASSPQWGTEETQYF
TGCGCCAGCAGCCCGCAATGGGGTACCGAAGAGACCCAGTACTTC
>.|TRBV6-6|TRBJ1-5|.
CASRPESFNQPQHF
TGTGCCAGCAGACCCGAGTCCTTCAATCAGCCCCAGCATTTT
>.|TRBV5-1|TRBJ2-7|.
CASSLDRFPYEQYF
TGCGCCAGCAGCTTGGACAGGTTTCCCTACGAGCAGTACTTC
>.|TRBV27|TRBJ1-2|.
CASSPSGPYGYTF
TGTGCCAGCAGCCCCTCCGGGCCCTATGGCTACACCTTC
>.|TRBV9|TRBJ2-5|TRBD1
CASSTRDRVQETQYF
TGTGCCAGCAGCACCCGGGACAGGGTCCAAGAGACCCAGTACTTC
>once|TRBV4-3|TRBJ2-7|.
CASSQTQYSYEQYF
TGCGCCAGCAGCCAGACCCAATACAGCTACGAGCAGTACTTC
>.|TRBV7-8|TRBJ1-1|.
CASSPTGWGNTEAFF
TGTGCCAGCAGCCCAACCGGGTGGGGGAACACTGAAGCTTTCTTT